The 32 T cell receptor beta chains listed next were all sequenced from one sample in a study of T cells in Graves' hyperthyroidism and ophthalmopathy. Using RNA transcripts as the source, TCR beta CDR3 regions were amplified. The HTBI set primed first-round TCR CDR3 RT-PCR. MiXCR, applied by TCRdb to the multiplex PCR reads, yields one record per CDR3 protein. This table has approximately 380,000 distinct CDR3 sequences, 15% to 20% appearing once. Sequencing was done on a sample of blood. These receptors were taken from a man younger than 35 with Graves' ophthalmopathy.

This clonotype was counted ten times or more. V gene TRBV5-1 combines with J gene TRBJ1-1; D ambiguous. The CDR3 is 14 residues long. Trimming stripped 2 bases from V and 1 base from J, with 9 bases between. The germline CDR1 and CDR2 sequences are SGHRS and YFSETQ. This CDR3 is CASSFVPANTEAFF. CDR3 nucleotide sequence: TGCGCCAGCAGCTTCGTTCCGGCGAACACTGAAGCTTTCTTT.

The chain employs TRBV3-1 and TRBJ1-5, with 7 bases matching TRBD1. Looked up from germline, CDR1 is LGHDT and CDR2 is YNNKEL (reference sequence). Trimming cost V 1 base and J 7 bases; bases outside gene matches: 4. This CDR3 has 14 residues. DNA for the CDR3: TGTGCCAGCAGCCAAGCACAGGGGAGGCAGCCCCAGCATTTT. This gives the protein CASSQAQGRQPQHF.

The chain uses TRBV5-1 and TRBJ1-1; D remains unclear. The CDR3 totals 14 residues. The V end was cut by 0 bases, the J end by 4 bases, with 10 bases between. Germline V CDR1 and CDR2: SGHRS, YFSETQ. The CDR3 DNA follows: TGCGCCAGCAGCTTGGGGGAGGGTGGCACTGAAGCTTTCTTT. It encodes CASSLGEGGTEAFF.

The sample holds a few counts of this clonotype. This chain uses TRBV15 with TRBJ2-4; D ambiguous. The CDR3 is made up of 16 amino acids. Germline CDR1 and CDR2: LNHNV and YYDKDF (reference sequence). V lost 0 bases and J lost 1, with 10 bases in between. The CDR3 loop is CATSRDRLGAKNIQYF. CDR3 sequence (DNA): TGTGCCACCAGCAGAGACAGGCTAGGGGCCAAAAACATTCAGTACTTC.

The chain has TRBV7-2 and TRBJ2-1; 9 bases line up with TRBD2. Unmatched junction bases numbered 18, after V lost 5 bases and J lost 7 bases. Germline-derived CDR1 and CDR2 are SGHTA and FQGNSA. The CDR3 contains 18 residues. The DNA for the CDR3 is TGTGCCAGCAGCCCCCCCCCGGGACTAGCACGAAGGTGGAATGAGCAGTTCTTC. This translates into CASSPPPGLARRWNEQFF.

This clonotype was detected many times. V usage is TRBV11-2 and J usage is TRBJ1-2; TRBD1 matches 7 bases. The ends lost 0 bases at V and 4 bases at J; junction bases unmatched: 8. The CDR3 is made up of 16 amino acids. Germline CDR1 SGHAT, CDR2 FQNNGV. The CDR3: CASSLDTGVEIYGYTF. The CDR3 bases are TGTGCCAGCAGCTTAGATACAGGGGTCGAGATCTATGGCTACACCTTC. Full variable domain (missing parts from reference TRBV11-2 and TRBJ1-2): EAGVAQSPRYKIIEKRQSVAFWCNPISGHATLYWYQQILGQGPKLLIQFQNNGVVDDSQLPKDRFSAERLKGVDSTLKIQPAKLEDSAVYLCASSLDTGVEIYGYTFGSGTRLTVV.

This clonotype came up many times. This chain joins TRBV11-2 and TRBJ2-5; 9 bases map to TRBD1. The V segment lost 6 bases and the J segment 1 base; nucleotides outside the gene matches: 12. Germline V gene lookup returns CDR1 SGHAT and CDR2 FQNNGV. The CDR3 is 17 amino acids. CDR3: CASSFPGTGLLQETQYF. The CDR3 DNA follows: TGTGCCAGCAGTTTTCCAGGGACAGGGCTTCTCCAAGAGACCCAGTACTTC.

V is TRBV24-1 and J is TRBJ2-3; possibly TRBD1 for D (6 bases). The CDR3 is 16 amino acids. Germline CDR1 reads KGHDR; CDR2 reads SFDVKD. The V and J ends lost 2 bases and 3 bases respectively, with 14 bases between them. CDR3 sequence reads: CATSDSINRETDTQYF. The CDR3 coding sequence is TGTGCCACCAGTGATTCTATCAACAGGGAGACAGATACGCAGTATTTT.

This chain links TRBV5-1 with TRBJ1-6; D not resolved. The CDR3 loop spans 19 amino acids. V lost 0 bases and J 2 bases, leaving 18 bases between the germline ends. Per germline, CDR1 SGHRS and CDR2 YFSETQ. The CDR3: CASSLAGPGLRAYNSPLHF. As DNA, the CDR3 is TGCGCCAGCAGCTTGGCGGGTCCAGGATTGAGAGCCTATAATTCACCCCTCCACTTT.

This chain joins TRBV5-8 and TRBJ1-1; D not certain. Trimming left V 5 bases short and J 11 bases short, with 16 bases between. CDR1 SGHTS and CDR2 YDEGEE come from the germline V gene. This CDR3 has 12 residues. Here the CDR3 reads CASSESSRRAFF. The DNA for the CDR3 is TGTGCCAGCAGTGAATCCTCACGGAGGGCTTTCTTT. The full variable domain, in which reference TRBV5-8 and TRBJ1-1 provide the parts outside the CDR3, is EAGVTQSPTHLIKTRGQQATLRCSPISGHTSVYWYQQALGLGLQFLLWYDEGEERNRGNFPPRFSGRQFPNYSSELNVNALELEDSALYLCASSESSRRAFFGQGTRLTVV.

This clonotype was observed a few times. One base away lies a much larger clone, so this may be a sequencing read error. The chain carries TRBV2 and TRBJ2-1, with D unclear. Trimming took off 3 bases at V and 5 bases at J, with 2 bases between the two ends. The CDR3 sequence is 11 residues long. CDR1 and CDR2 (germline): SNHLY, FYNNEI. Here the CDR3 reads CASSENNEQFF. CDR3 sequence (DNA): TGTGCCAGCAGTGAGAACAATGAGCAGTTCTTC. Variable domain in full (rest from reference TRBV2 and TRBJ2-1): EPEVTQTPSHQVTQMGQEVILRCVPISNHLYFYWYRQILGQKVEFLVSFYNNEISEKSEIFDDQFSVERPDGSNFTLKIRSTKLEDSAMYFCASSENNEQFFGPGTRLTVL.

This clonotype was seen repeatedly, ten times or more. The genes are TRBV14 and TRBJ2-5, with 9 positions matching TRBD2. Germline V gene lookup returns CDR1 SGHDN and CDR2 FVKESK. The CDR3 is made up of 16 amino acids. V gave up 4 bases and J gave up 0 bases; unmatched junction bases: 6. CDR3 in amino acids: CASSLSAGGYQETQYF. CDR3 nucleotides: TGTGCCAGCAGCCTGAGTGCGGGGGGGTACCAAGAGACCCAGTACTTC.

This clonotype was counted ten times or more. The chain uses TRBV20-1 and TRBJ2-3; 9 bases map to TRBD2. This CDR3 is built from 16 residues. The germline V gene encodes CDR1 DFQATT and CDR2 SNEGSKA (reference sequence). Unmatched junction bases numbered 9, after V lost 5 bases and J lost 0 bases. DNA for the CDR3: TGCAGTGCTGCCGCATACGCGGGGGGGAGCACAGATACGCAGTATTTT. Amino acids: CSAAAYAGGSTDTQYF.

This clonotype came up many times. The rearrangement joins TRBV27 to TRBJ1-5; D is perhaps TRBD1 (5 bases). Germline-derived CDR1 and CDR2 are MNHEY and SMNVEV (reference sequence). The V end lost 3 bases, the J end lost 7 bases, and 16 bases lay between the germline ends. The CDR3 runs to 15 residues. The DNA of the CDR3 is TGTGCCAGCAGTTTCCAATGGGGGTCCGGCCAGCCCCAGCATTTT. Its translation is CASSFQWGSGQPQHF.

The gene calls are TRBV7-9 and TRBJ1-2; possible D gene TRBD1, 5 bases. This CDR3 has 14 residues. V was shortened by 4 bases and J by 7 bases, with 16 bases between the two germline ends. Germline CDR1 and CDR2: SEHNR and FQNEAQ (reference sequence). CDR3 sequence (DNA): TGTGCCAGCAGCTGGCGACAGCAGGGCTCTGGCTACACCTTC. Protein product: CASSWRQQGSGYTF. The entire variable domain, with the rest obtained from reference TRBV7-9 and TRBJ1-2, is as follows: DTGVSQNPRHKITKRGQNVTFRCDPISEHNRLYWYRQTLGQGPEFLTYFQNEAQLEKSRLLSDRFSAERPKGSFSTLEIQRTEQGDSAMYLCASSWRQQGSGYTFGSGTRLTVV.

This clonotype was found many times. This chain joins TRBV27 and TRBJ2-1; 7 bases match TRBD2. The CDR3 is made up of 19 amino acids. Germline V gene sequence: CDR1 MNHEY, CDR2 SMNVEV (reference sequence). The V and J ends lost 2 bases and 8 bases, in that order; junction bases with no gene match: 21. In nucleotides, the CDR3 is TGTGCCAGCAGTTTAAGTTTTCGCTTAGCGGGCTACGATTCGGATGAGCAGTTCTTC. Residues: CASSLSFRLAGYDSDEQFF.

This clonotype was counted at least ten times. This chain links TRBV2 with TRBJ1-1; D is perhaps TRBD1 (5 bases). This CDR3 region has 13 residues. V was trimmed by 2 bases and J by 5 bases, leaving 9 bases between them. CDR1 and CDR2 from the germline V gene are SNHLY and FYNNEI. Here the CDR3 reads CASSELGRTEAFF. The DNA of the CDR3 is TGTGCCAGCAGTGAACTGGGGCGGACTGAAGCTTTCTTT. The full variable domain, rest sourced from reference TRBV2 and TRBJ1-1, is EPEVTQTPSHQVTQMGQEVILRCVPISNHLYFYWYRQILGQKVEFLVSFYNNEISEKSEIFDDQFSVERPDGSNFTLKIRSTKLEDSAMYFCASSELGRTEAFFGQGTRLTVV.

This rearrangement joins TRBV5-1 to TRBJ2-3, with D perhaps TRBD1 or TRBD2 (5 bases each). Trimming shortened V by 0 bases and J by 3 bases, and 14 bases separated the two germline ends. Looked up from germline, CDR1 is SGHRS and CDR2 is YFSETQ. The CDR3 is made up of 16 amino acids. DNA for the CDR3: TGCGCCAGCAGCTTGGACGTTGGGGGAGCGACAGATACGCAGTATTTT. The encoded protein is CASSLDVGGATDTQYF.

This clonotype appeared many times. The V call is TRBV28, the J call TRBJ1-6; D is uncertain. The germline V gene encodes CDR1 MDHEN and CDR2 SYDVKM. The CDR3 totals 16 residues. V lost 3 bases to trimming and J lost 6 bases, with 15 bases between them. This CDR3 reads CASSLWGETLNSPLHF. In nucleotides, the CDR3 is TGTGCCAGCAGTTTGTGGGGAGAGACCCTTAATTCACCCCTCCACTTT.

The rearrangement uses TRBV20-1 and TRBJ2-5; 7 positions match TRBD2. This CDR3 contains 14 residues. Germline V CDR1 and CDR2: DFQATT, SNEGSKA (reference sequence). After removal of 1 base from V and 4 bases from J, the junction contained 6 bases not matched to a gene. As DNA, the CDR3 is TGCAGTGCTAGAGTTGGACTAGAGATAGAGACCCAGTACTTC. Protein product: CSARVGLEIETQYF.

This clonotype was recorded at least ten times. J is TRBJ1-2 and V is TRBV7-9; D unresolved. This CDR3 comprises 15 residues. V lost 4 bases and J 5 bases, leaving 17 bases between the germline ends. Germline V lookup: CDR1 SEHNR, CDR2 FQNEAQ (reference sequence). CDR3 nucleotide sequence: TGTGCCAGCAGCTCCCAAGGAGGGTTTGGGTATGGCTACACCTTC. It encodes CASSSQGGFGYGYTF.

The chain carries TRBV11-2 and TRBJ1-4; D is unresolved. The CDR3 has 15 amino acids. In germline, CDR1 is SGHAT, CDR2 FQNNGV. V was cut by 5 bases and J by 1 base, with 11 bases left in between. CDR3 nucleotides: TGTGCCAGCAGCGGGGAGGGAAAAACTAATGAAAAACTGTTTTTT. As protein: CASSGEGKTNEKLFF. Based on the CDR3 plus reference TRBV11-2 and TRBJ1-4, the full variable domain is EAGVAQSPRYKIIEKRQSVAFWCNPISGHATLYWYQQILGQGPKLLIQFQNNGVVDDSQLPKDRFSAERLKGVDSTLKIQPAKLEDSAVYLCASSGEGKTNEKLFFGSGTQLSVL.

This clonotype has ten or more counts. The J gene is TRBJ2-1, the V gene TRBV6-1, with 11 bases lining up with TRBD1. Looked up from germline, CDR1 is MNHNS and CDR2 is SASEGT. The CDR3 is 15 residues long. The J segment lost 8 bases and the V segment lost 1 base, leaving 4 bases of the junction unmatched. The CDR3 region is CASSEGTGGFYEQFF. CDR3 nucleotide sequence: TGTGCCAGCAGTGAAGGGACAGGGGGCTTCTATGAGCAGTTCTTC.

The V call is TRBV14, the J call TRBJ1-1, with D unresolved. The CDR3 length is 15 residues. The V gene lost 0 bases and the J gene lost 0 bases, with 8 bases spanning the gap. Looked up from germline, CDR1 is SGHDN and CDR2 is FVKESK. CDR3 protein: CASSQDWGVNTEAFF. CDR3 in DNA: TGTGCCAGCAGCCAAGACTGGGGAGTGAACACTGAAGCTTTCTTT. The full variable domain, with the rest looked up from reference TRBV14 and TRBJ1-1, is EAGVTQFPSHSVIEKGQTVTLRCDPISGHDNLYWYRRVMGKEIKFLLHFVKESKQDESGMPNNRFLAERTGGTYSTLKVQPAELEDSGVYFCASSQDWGVNTEAFFGQGTRLTVV.

This clonotype was counted many times. The chain joins TRBV4-1 to TRBJ1-2; D unresolved. V was clipped by 2 bases and J by 8 bases, with 9 bases between them. This CDR3 spans 12 amino acids. Germline V gene sequence: CDR1 MGHRA, CDR2 YSYEKL. The chain's CDR3 is CASSQMDLGYTF. CDR3 nucleotides: TGCGCCAGCAGCCAAATGGATTTGGGCTACACCTTC.

This clonotype was seen a few times. The rearrangement uses TRBV7-8 and TRBJ1-5; D not certain. Trimming pared 3 bases from V and 3 bases from J, leaving 6 bases between. This CDR3 contains 13 residues. Germline V lookup: CDR1 SGHVS, CDR2 FQNEAQ. This chain's CDR3 is CASSFQDNQPQHF. The CDR3 DNA reads as TGTGCCAGCAGCTTCCAGGACAATCAGCCCCAGCATTTT.

In its sample, this clonotype was seen many times. V is TRBV2 and J is TRBJ1-2; D gene uncertain. Germline loops: CDR1 SNHLY, CDR2 FYNNEI. The germline V and J ends were trimmed by 1 base and 0 bases, with 9 bases remaining between them. CDR3 length: 15 residues. The CDR3 nucleotides read TGTGCCAGCAGTGAAGGGCACAGAGCTAACTATGGCTACACCTTC. Amino acids: CASSEGHRANYGYTF.

This clonotype showed up many times. This chain links TRBV18 with TRBJ1-1, with unresolved D. This CDR3 has 13 amino acids. Germline CDR1 and CDR2: KGHSH and LQKENI. V gave up 5 bases and J gave up 1 base, with 8 bases separating them. CDR3 amino acids: CASSKTRNTEAFF. The CDR3 DNA reads TGTGCCAGCTCAAAGACCCGGAACACTGAAGCTTTCTTT.

This clonotype has at least ten counts. This rearrangement joins TRBV27 to TRBJ1-5; no reliable D call. Germline V lookup: CDR1 MNHEY, CDR2 SMNVEV (reference sequence). Trimming removed 3 bases from V and 3 bases from J, with 3 bases in between. This CDR3 is built from 12 residues. The CDR3 protein is CASSFVNQPQHF. DNA of the CDR3: TGTGCCAGCAGTTTTGTCAATCAGCCCCAGCATTTT.

This clonotype was picked up many times. This chain uses TRBV27 with TRBJ2-7, with TRBD1 matching 9 bases. The CDR3 totals 16 residues. V was pared by 5 bases and J by 0 bases, with 8 bases of the junction left unmatched. Germline V lookup: CDR1 MNHEY, CDR2 SMNVEV (reference sequence). The CDR3 DNA reads as TGTGCCAGCAGTCCGGGGACAGGGAAAAGCTCCTACGAGCAGTACTTC. This translates into CASSPGTGKSSYEQYF.

This clonotype was counted only a few times. J is TRBJ1-5 and V is TRBV6-2 or TRBV6-3; tentatively, D is TRBD1 (6 bases). Trimming left V 3 bases short and J 1 base short, with 13 bases between. Germline lookup yields CDR1 MNHEY and CDR2 SVGEGT. The CDR3 runs to 16 residues. The CDR3 sequence is CASSYRQVWSNQPQHF. In DNA form, the CDR3 reads TGTGCCAGCAGTTATCGACAGGTCTGGAGCAATCAGCCCCAGCATTTT.

This clonotype was detected ten times or more. CDR3 bases: TGTGCCAGCAGCAATATAGGGGCCGGCTTGACGGACTATGGCTACACCTTC. Translated, it gives CASSNIGAGLTDYGYTF. The V gene is TRBV11-2, the J gene TRBJ1-2, with a tentative D call TRBD1 (5 bases). Per germline, CDR1 SGHAT and CDR2 FQNNGV. V shed 5 bases and J shed 3 bases, with 22 bases lying between them. The length of the CDR3 is 17 residues.